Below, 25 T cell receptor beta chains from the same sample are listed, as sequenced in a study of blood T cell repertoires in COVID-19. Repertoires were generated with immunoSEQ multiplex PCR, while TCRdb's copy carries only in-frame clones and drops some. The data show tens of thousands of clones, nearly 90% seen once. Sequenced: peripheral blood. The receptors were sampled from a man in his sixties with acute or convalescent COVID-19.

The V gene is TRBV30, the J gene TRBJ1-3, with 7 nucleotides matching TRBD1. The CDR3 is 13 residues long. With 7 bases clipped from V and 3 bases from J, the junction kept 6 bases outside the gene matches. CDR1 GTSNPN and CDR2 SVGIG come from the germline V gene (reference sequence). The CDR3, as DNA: TGTGCCTACCAGGGGGATTATGGAAACACCATATATTTT. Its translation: CAYQGDYGNTIYF.

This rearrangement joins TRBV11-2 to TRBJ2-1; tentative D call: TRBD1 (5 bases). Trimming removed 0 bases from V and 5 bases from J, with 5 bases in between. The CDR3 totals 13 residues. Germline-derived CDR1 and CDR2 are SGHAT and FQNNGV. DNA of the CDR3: TGTGCCAGCAGCTTAGACAGGGACAATGAGCAGTTCTTC. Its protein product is CASSLDRDNEQFF. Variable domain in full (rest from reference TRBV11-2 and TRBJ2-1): EAGVAQSPRYKIIEKRQSVAFWCNPISGHATLYWYQQILGQGPKLLIQFQNNGVVDDSQLPKDRFSAERLKGVDSTLKIQPAKLEDSAVYLCASSLDRDNEQFFGPGTRLTVL.

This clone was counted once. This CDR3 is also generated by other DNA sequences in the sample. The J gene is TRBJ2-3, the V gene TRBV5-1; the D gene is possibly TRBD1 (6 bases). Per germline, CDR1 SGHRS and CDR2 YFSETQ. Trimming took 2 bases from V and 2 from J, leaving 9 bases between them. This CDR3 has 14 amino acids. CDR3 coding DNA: TGCGCCAGCAGCTTCGGACAGTCCACAGATACGCAGTATTTT. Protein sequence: CASSFGQSTDTQYF.

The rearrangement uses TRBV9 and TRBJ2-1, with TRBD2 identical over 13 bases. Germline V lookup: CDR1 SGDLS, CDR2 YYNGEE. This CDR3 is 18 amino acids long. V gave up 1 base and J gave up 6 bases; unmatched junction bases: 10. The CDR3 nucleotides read TGTGCCAGCAGCGTAAGACTAGCGGGGGGAGCGGTTAGCAATGAGCAGTTCTTC. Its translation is CASSVRLAGGAVSNEQFF.

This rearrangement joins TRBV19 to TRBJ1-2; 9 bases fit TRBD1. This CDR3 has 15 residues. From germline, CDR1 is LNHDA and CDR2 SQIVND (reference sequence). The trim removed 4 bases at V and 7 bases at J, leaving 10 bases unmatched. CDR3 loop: CASSTLQGARGGYTF. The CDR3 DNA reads TGTGCCAGTAGTACGTTACAGGGGGCGCGAGGTGGCTACACCTTC.

This CDR3 is CASSLYLVPTNYGYTF. Written as DNA, the CDR3 is TGTGCCAGCAGCTTATACCTCGTCCCTACTAACTATGGCTACACCTTC. This chain links TRBV5-4 with TRBJ1-2; no definite D call. Trimming pared 2 bases from V and 0 bases from J, leaving 14 bases between. The CDR3 runs to 16 residues. Per germline, CDR1 SGHNT and CDR2 YYREEE (reference sequence).

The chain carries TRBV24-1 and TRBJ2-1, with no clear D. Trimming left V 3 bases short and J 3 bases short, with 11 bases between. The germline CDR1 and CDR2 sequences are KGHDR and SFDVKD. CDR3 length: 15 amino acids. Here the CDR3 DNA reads TGTGCCACCAGTGATCCGACTCCGGACTACAATGAGCAGTTCTTC. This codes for CATSDPTPDYNEQFF.

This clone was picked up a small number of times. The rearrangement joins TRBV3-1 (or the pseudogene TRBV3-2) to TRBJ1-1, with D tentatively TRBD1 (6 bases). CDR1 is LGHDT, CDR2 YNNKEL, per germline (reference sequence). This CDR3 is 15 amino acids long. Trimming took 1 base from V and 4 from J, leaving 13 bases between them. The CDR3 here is CASSQVGGVVTEAFF. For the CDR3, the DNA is TGTGCCAGCAGCCAAGTAGGGGGGGTAGTCACTGAAGCTTTCTTT.

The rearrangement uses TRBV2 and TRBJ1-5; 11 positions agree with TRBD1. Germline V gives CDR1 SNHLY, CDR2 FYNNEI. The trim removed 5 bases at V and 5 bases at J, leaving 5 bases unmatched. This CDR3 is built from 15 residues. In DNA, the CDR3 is TGTGCCAGCAGTTCGGACAGGGGGCTTTATCAGCCCCAGCATTTT. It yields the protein CASSSDRGLYQPQHF.

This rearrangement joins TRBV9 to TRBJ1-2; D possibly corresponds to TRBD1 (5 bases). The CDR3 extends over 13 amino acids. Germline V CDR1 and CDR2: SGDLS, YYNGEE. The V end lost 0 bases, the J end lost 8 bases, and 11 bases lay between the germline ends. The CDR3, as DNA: TGTGCCAGCAGCGTAGATCAGGGCGGAGGCTACACCTTC. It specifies CASSVDQGGGYTF.

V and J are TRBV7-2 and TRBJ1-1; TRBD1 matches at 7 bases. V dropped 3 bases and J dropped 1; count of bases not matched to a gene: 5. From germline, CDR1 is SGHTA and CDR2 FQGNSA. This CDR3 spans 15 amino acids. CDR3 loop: CASSFGQAANTEAFF. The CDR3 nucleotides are TGTGCCAGCAGCTTCGGACAGGCTGCGAACACTGAAGCTTTCTTT.

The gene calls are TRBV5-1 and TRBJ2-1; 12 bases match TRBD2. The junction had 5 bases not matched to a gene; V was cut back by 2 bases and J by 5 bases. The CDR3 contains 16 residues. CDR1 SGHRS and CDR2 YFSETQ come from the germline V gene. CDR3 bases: TGCGCCAGCAGCTTCTCTAGCGGGGGGGAAAACAATGAGCAGTTCTTC. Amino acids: CASSFSSGGENNEQFF.

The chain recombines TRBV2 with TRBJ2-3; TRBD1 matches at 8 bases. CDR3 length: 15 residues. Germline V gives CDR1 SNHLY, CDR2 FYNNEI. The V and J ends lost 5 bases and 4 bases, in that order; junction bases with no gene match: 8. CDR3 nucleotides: TGTGCCAGCAGTCTAGACAGGGGTCGCGCAGATACGCAGTATTTT. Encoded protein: CASSLDRGRADTQYF.

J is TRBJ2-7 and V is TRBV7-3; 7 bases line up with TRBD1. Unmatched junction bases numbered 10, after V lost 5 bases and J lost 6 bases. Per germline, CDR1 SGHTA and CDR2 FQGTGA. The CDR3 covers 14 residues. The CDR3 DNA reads TGTGCCAGCAGCAGCCGACAGGGTTTGAGCGAGCAGTACTTC. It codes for CASSSRQGLSEQYF.

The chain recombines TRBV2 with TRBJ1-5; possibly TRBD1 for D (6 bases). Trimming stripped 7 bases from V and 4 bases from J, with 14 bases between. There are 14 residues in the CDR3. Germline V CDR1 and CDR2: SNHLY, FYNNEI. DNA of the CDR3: TGTGCCAGCAACCCTCTCCAGGGGAATCAGCCCCAGCATTTT. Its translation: CASNPLQGNQPQHF.

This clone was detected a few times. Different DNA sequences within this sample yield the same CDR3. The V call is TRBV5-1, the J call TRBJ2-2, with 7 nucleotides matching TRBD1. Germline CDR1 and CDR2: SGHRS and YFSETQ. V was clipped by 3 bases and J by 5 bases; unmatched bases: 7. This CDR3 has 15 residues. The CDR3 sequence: CASSSDRAGTGELFF. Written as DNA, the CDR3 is TGCGCCAGCAGCTCCGACAGGGCTGGGACCGGGGAGCTGTTTTTT.

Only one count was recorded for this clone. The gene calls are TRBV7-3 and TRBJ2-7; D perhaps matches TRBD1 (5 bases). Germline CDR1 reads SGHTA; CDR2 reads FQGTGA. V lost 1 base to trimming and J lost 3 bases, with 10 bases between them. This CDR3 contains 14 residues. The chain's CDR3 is CASSLIPGNYEQYF. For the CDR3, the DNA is TGTGCCAGCAGCTTAATACCAGGGAACTACGAGCAGTACTTC.

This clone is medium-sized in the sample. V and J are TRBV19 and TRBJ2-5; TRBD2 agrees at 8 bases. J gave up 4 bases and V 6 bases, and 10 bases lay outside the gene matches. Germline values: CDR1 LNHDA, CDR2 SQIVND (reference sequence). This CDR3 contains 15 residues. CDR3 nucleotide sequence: TGTGCCAGTAGCCTTGGCGGGGGGAGCGCAGAGACCCAGTACTTC. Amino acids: CASSLGGGSAETQYF. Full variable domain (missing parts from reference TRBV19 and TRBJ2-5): DGGITQSPKYLFRKEGQNVTLSCEQNLNHDAMYWYRQDPGQGLRLIYYSQIVNDFQKGDIAEGYSVSREKKESFPLTVTSAQKNPTAFYLCASSLGGGSAETQYFGPGTRLLVL.

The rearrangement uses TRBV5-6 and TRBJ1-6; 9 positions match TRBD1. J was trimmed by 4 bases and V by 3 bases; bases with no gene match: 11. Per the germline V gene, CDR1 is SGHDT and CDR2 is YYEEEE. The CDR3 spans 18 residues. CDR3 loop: CASSYYPRTGEYNSPLHF. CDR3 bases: TGTGCCAGCAGCTACTACCCCAGGACAGGGGAATATAATTCACCCCTCCACTTT.

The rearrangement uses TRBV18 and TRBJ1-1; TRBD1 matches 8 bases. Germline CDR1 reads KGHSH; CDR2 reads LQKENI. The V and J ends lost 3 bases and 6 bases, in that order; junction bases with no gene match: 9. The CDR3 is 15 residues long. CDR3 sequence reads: CASSPDRGKGSEAFF. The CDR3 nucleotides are TGTGCCAGCTCACCCGACAGGGGAAAAGGGTCTGAAGCTTTCTTT.

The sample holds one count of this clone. The CDR3: CASSPQTVNTEAFF. In DNA form, the CDR3 reads TGTGCCAGCTCACCCCAAACGGTGAACACTGAAGCTTTCTTT. The rearrangement joins TRBV18 to TRBJ1-1; D is unclear. CDR3 length: 14 residues. The germline gives CDR1 KGHSH, CDR2 LQKENI. V lost 3 bases to trimming and J lost 0 bases, with 8 bases between them.

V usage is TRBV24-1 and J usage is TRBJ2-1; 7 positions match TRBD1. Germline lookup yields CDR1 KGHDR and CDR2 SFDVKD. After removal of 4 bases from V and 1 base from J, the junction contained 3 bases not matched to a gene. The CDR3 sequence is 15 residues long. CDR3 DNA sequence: TGTGCCACCAGTGAGGGGGACAGTTCCTACAATGAGCAGTTCTTC. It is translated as CATSEGDSSYNEQFF.

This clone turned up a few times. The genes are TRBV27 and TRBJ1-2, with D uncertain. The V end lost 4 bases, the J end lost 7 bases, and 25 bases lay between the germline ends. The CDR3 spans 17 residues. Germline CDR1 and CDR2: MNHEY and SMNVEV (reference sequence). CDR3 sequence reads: CASSSESRDGQATGYTF. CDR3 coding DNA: TGTGCCAGCAGTTCAGAATCACGGGATGGGCAGGCTACTGGCTACACCTTC.

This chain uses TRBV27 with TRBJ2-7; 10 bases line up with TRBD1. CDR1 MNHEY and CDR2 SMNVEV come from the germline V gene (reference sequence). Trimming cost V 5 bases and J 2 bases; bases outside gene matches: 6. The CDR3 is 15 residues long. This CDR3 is CASSATGGSAYEQYF. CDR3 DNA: TGTGCCAGCAGTGCGACAGGGGGCTCGGCCTACGAGCAGTACTTC.

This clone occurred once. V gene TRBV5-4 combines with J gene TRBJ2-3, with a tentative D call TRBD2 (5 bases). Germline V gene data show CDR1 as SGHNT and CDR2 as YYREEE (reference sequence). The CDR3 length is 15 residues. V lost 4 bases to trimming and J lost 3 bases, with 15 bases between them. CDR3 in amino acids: CASSLQRPGTDTQYF. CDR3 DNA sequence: TGTGCCAGCAGCCTCCAGAGACCGGGAACAGATACGCAGTATTTT.